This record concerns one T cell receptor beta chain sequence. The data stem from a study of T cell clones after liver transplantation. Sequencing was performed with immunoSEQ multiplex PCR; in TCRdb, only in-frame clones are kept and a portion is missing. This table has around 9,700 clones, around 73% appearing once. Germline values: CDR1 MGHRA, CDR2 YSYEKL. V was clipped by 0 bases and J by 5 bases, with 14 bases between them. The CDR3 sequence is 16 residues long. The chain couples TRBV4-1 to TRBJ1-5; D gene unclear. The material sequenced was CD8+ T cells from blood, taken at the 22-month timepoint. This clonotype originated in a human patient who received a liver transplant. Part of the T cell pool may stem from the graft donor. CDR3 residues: CASSQENNRGHQPQHF. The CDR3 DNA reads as TGCGCCAGCAGCCAAGAGAATAACAGAGGGCATCAGCCCCAGCATTTT.